Detailed here is one T cell receptor beta chain. As the CDR3 is not closed by the conserved phenylalanine or tryptophan, this likely results from a read error. This sample was taken from a study of T cells in Graves' hyperthyroidism and ophthalmopathy. Uncontrolled infection, other autoimmune disease, pregnancy and lactation each barred patients from inclusion. Germline values: CDR1 SGHRS, CDR2 YFSETQ. V lost 0 bases, J lost 4 bases, and 7 bases lay in between. The CDR3 has 13 residues. Researchers amplified the TCR beta CDR3 regions from RNA transcripts. First-round RT-PCR targeting the TCR CDR3 was performed with the HTBI primer set. TCRdb re-called the multiplex PCR reads through MiXCR, storing one row per CDR3 protein. The sample includes 550,000 to 700,000 distinct CDR3 sequences, about 45% seen only once; the top ten take around 17%.

The TCR originated in an adult woman with Graves' disease, either hyperthyroidism or ophthalmopathy (not recorded which). The sequenced sample consisted of peripheral blood or thyroid tissue (not recorded which). The chain recombines TRBV5-1 with TRBJ1-1; tentative D call: TRBD1 (5 bases). The CDR3 nucleotides read TGCGCCAGCAGCTTGGGCACAGGCACTGAAGCTTTCTCT. It translates to CASSLGTGTEAFS.